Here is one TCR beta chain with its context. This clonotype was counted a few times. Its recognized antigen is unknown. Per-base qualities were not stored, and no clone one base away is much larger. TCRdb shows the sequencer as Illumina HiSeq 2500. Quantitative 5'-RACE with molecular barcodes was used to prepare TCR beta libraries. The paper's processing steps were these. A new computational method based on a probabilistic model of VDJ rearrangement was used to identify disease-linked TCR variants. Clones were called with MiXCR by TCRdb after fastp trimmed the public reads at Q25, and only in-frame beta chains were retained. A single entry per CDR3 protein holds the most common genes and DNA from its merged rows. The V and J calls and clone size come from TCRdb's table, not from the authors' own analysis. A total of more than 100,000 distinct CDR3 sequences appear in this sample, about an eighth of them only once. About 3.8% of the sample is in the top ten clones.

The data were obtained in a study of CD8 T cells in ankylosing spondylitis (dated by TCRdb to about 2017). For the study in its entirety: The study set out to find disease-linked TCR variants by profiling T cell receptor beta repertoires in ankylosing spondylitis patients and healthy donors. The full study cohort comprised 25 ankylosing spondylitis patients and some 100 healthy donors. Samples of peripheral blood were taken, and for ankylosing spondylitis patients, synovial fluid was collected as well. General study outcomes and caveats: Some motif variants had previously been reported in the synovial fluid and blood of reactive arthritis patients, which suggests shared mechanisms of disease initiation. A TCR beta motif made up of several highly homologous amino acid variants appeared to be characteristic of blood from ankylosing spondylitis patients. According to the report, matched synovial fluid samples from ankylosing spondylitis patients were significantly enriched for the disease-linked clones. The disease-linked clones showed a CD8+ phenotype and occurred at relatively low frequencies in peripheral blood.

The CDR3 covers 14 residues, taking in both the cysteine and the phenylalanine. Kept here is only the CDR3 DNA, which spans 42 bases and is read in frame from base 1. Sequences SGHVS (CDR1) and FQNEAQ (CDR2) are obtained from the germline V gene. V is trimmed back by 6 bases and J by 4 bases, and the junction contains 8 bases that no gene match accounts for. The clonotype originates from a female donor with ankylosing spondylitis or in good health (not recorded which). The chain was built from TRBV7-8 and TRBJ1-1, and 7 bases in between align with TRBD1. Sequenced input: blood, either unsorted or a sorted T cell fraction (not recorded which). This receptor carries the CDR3 CASRPGGGGTEAFF. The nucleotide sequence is TGTGCCAGCAGGCCAGGGGGGGGAGGCACTGAAGCTTTCTTT.